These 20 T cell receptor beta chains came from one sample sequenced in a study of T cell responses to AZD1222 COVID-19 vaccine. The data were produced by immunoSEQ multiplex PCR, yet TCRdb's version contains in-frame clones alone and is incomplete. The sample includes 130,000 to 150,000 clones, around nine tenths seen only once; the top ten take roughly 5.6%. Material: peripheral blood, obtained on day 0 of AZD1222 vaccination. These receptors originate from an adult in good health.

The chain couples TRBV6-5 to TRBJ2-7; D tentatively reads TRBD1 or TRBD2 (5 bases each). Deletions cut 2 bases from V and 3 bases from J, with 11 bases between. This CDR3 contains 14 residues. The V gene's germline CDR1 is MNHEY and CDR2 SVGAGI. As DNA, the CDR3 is TGTGCCAGCAGTTACCGGGACGCAGGCTACGAGCAGTACTTC. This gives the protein CASSYRDAGYEQYF.

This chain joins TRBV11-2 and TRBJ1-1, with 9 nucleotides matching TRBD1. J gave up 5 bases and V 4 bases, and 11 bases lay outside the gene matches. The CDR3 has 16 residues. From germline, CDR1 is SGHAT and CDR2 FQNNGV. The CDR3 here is CASSSGTGNFRTEAFF. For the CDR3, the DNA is TGTGCCAGCAGCTCCGGGACAGGGAATTTCAGAACTGAAGCTTTCTTT.

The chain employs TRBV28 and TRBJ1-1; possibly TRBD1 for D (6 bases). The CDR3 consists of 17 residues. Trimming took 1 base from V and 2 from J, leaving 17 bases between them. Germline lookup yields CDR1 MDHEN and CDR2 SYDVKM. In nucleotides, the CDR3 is TGTGCCAGCAGTTTATCCCCCGGGGGGGCAGAAAACACTGAAGCTTTCTTT. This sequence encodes CASSLSPGGAENTEAFF.

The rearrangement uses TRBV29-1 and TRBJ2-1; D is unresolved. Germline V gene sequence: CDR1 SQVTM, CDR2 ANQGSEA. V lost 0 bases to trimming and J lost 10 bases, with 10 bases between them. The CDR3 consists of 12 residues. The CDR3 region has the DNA TGCAGCGTTGAAGATGGCCACAGCGAGCAGTTCTTC. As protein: CSVEDGHSEQFF.

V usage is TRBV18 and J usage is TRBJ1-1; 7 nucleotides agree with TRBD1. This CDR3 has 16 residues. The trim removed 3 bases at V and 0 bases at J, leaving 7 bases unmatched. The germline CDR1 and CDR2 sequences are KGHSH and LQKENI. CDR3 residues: CASSPNTGTVNTEAFF. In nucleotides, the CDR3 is TGTGCCAGCTCACCTAATACCGGGACAGTGAACACTGAAGCTTTCTTT.

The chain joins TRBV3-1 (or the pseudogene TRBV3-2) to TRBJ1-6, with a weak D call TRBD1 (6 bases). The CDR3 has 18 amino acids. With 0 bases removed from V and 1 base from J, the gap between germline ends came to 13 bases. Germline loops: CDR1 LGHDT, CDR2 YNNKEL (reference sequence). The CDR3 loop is CASSQDRRGTSYNSPLHF. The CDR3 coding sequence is TGTGCCAGCAGCCAAGACCGTAGGGGGACTTCCTATAATTCACCCCTCCACTTT.

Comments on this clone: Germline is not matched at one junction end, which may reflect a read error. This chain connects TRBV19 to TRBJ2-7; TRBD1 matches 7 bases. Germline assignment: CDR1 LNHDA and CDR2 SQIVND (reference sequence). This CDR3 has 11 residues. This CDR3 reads CASSTGTVKDF. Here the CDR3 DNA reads TGTGCCAGTAGTACGGGGACAGTGAAAGACTTC.

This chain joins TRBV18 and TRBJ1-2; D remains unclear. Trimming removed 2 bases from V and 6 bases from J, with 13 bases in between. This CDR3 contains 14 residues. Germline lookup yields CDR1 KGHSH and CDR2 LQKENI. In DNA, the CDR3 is TGTGCCAGCTCACCATCCCGGGGATTCCATGGCTACACCTTC. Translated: CASSPSRGFHGYTF. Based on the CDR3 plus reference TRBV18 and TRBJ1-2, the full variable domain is NAGVMQNPRHLVRRRGQEARLRCSPMKGHSHVYWYRQLPEEGLKFMVYLQKENIIDESGMPKERFSAEFPKEGPSILRIQQVVRGDSAAYFCASSPSRGFHGYTFGSGTRLTVV.

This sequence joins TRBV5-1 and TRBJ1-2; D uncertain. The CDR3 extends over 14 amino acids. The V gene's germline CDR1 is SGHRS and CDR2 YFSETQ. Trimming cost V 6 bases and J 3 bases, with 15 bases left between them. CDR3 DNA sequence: TGCGCCAGCACCCCGAGCTCCCTCGACTATGGCTACACCTTC. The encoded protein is CASTPSSLDYGYTF. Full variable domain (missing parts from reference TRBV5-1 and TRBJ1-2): KAGVTQTPRYLIKTRGQQVTLSCSPISGHRSVSWYQQTPGQGLQFLFEYFSETQRNKGNFPGRFSGRQFSNSRSEMNVSTLELGDSALYLCASTPSSLDYGYTFGSGTRLTVV.

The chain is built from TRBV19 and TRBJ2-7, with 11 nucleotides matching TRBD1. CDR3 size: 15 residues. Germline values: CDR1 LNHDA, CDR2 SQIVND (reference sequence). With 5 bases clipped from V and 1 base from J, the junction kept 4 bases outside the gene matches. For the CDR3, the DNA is TGTGCCAGTAGTCCGGGGACAGGGGGATCCTACGAGCAGTACTTC. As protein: CASSPGTGGSYEQYF. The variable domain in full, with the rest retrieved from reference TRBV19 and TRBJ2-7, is DGGITQSPKYLFRKEGQNVTLSCEQNLNHDAMYWYRQDPGQGLRLIYYSQIVNDFQKGDIAEGYSVSREKKESFPLTVTSAQKNPTAFYLCASSPGTGGSYEQYFGPGTRLTVT.

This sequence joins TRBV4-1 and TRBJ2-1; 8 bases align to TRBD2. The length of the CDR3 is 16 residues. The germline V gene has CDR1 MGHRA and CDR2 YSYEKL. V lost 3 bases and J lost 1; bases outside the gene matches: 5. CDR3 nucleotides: TGCGCCAGCAGCCAGAGTTCTAGCGGGTCCTACAATGAGCAGTTCTTC. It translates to CASSQSSSGSYNEQFF.

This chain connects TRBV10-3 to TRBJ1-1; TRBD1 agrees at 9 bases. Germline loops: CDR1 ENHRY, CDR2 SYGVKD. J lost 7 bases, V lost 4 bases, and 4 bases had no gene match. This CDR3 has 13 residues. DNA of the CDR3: TGTGCCATCAGTGGGACAGGGGAATTTGAAGCTTTCTTT. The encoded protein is CAISGTGEFEAFF.

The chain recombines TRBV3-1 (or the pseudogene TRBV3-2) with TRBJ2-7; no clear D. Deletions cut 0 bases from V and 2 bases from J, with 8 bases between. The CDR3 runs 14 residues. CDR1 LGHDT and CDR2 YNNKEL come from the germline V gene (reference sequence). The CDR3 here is CASSQDRTAYEQYF. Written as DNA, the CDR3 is TGTGCCAGCAGCCAAGATCGCACAGCCTACGAGCAGTACTTC.

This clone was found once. Written as DNA, the CDR3 is TGTGCCAGCAGCTTAGCGGGGTCCTTTAATGAAAAACTGTTTTTT. It yields the protein CASSLAGSFNEKLFF. The gene calls are TRBV7-8 and TRBJ1-4, with D hard to call. CDR3 length equals 15 residues. Germline CDR1 and CDR2: SGHVS and FQNEAQ. Trimming stripped 0 bases from V and 4 bases from J, with 9 bases between.

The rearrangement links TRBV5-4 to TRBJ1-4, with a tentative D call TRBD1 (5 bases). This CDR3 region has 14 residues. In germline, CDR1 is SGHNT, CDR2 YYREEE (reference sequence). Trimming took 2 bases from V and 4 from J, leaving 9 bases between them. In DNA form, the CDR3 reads TGTGCCAGCAGCTTACCGGGACTTAATGAAAAACTGTTTTTT. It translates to CASSLPGLNEKLFF. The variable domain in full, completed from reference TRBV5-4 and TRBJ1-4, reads ETGVTQSPTHLIKTRGQQVTLRCSSQSGHNTVSWYQQALGQGPQFIFQYYREEENGRGNFPPRFSGLQFPNYSSELNVNALELDDSALYLCASSLPGLNEKLFFGSGTQLSVL.

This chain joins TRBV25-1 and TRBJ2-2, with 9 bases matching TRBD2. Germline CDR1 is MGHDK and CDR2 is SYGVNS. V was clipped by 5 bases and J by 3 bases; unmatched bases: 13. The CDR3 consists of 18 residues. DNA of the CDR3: TGTGCCAGCAGTCCCAGGGCGGGAGGGTACGATCACACCGGGGAGCTGTTTTTT. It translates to CASSPRAGGYDHTGELFF. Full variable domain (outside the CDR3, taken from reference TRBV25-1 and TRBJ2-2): EADIYQTPRYLVIGTGKKITLECSQTMGHDKMYWYQQDPGMELHLIHYSYGVNSTEKGDLSSESTVSRIRTEHFPLTLESARPSHTSQYLCASSPRAGGYDHTGELFFGEGSRLTVL.

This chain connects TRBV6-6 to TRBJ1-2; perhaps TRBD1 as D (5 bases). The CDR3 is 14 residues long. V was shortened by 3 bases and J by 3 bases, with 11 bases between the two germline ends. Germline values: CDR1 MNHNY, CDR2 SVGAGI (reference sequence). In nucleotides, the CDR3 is TGTGCCAGCAGTTATTTCGACAGAGACTATGGCTACACCTTC. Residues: CASSYFDRDYGYTF.

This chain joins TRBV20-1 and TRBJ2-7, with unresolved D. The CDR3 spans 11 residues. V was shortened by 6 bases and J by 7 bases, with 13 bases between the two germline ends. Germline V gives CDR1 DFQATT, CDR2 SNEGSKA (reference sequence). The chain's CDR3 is CSAKKDLEQYF. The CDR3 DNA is TGCAGTGCCAAAAAAGACCTGGAGCAGTACTTC.

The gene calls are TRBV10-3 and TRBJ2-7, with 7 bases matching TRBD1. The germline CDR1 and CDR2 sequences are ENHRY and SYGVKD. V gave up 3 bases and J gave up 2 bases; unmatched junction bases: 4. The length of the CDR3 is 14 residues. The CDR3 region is CAISDTGVAYEQYF. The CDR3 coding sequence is TGTGCCATCAGTGATACAGGGGTAGCCTACGAGCAGTACTTC.

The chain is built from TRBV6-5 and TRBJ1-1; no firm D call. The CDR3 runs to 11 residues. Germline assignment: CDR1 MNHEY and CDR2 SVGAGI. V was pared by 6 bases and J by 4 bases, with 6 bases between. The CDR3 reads CASRVFTEAFF. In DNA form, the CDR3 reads TGTGCCAGCAGGGTTTTCACTGAAGCTTTCTTT.